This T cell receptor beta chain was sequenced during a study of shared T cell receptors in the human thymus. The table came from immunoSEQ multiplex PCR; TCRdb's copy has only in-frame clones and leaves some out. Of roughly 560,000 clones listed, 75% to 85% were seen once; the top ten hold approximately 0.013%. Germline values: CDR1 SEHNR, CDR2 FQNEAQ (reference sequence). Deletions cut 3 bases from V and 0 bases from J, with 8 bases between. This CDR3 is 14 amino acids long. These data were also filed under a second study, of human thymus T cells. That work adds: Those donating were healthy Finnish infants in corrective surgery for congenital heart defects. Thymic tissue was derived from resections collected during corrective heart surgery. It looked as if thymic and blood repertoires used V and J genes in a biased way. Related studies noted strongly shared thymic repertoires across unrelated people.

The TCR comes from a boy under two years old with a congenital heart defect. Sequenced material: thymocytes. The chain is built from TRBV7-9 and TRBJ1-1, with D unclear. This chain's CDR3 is CASSFGQLNTEAFF. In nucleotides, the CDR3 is TGTGCCAGCAGCTTTGGGCAACTGAACACTGAAGCTTTCTTT.